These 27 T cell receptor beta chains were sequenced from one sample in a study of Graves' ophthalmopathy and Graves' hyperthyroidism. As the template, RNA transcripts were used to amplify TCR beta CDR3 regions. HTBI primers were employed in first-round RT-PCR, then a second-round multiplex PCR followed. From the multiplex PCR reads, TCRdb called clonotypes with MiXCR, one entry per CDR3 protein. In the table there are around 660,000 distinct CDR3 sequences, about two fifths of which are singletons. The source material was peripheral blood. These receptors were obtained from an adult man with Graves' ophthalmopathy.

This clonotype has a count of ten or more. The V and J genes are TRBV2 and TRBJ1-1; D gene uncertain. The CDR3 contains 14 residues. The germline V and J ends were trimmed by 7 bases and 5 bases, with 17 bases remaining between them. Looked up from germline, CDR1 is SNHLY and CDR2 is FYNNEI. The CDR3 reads CASIPREGGTEAFF. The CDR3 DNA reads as TGTGCCAGCATTCCGAGGGAGGGAGGGACTGAAGCTTTCTTT.

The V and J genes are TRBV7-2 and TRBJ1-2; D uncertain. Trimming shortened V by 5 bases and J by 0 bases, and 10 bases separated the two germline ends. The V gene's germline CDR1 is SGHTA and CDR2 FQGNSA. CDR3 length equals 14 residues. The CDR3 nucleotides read TGTGCCAGCAGCCCCCCCCAGGCTAACTATGGCTACACCTTC. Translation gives CASSPPQANYGYTF.

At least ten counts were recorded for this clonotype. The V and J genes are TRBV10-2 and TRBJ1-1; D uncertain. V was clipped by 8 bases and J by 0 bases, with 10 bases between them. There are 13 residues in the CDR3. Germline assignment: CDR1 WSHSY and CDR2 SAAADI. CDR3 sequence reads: CASRGFMNTEAFF. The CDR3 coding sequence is TGCGCCAGCCGAGGGTTCATGAACACTGAAGCTTTCTTT.

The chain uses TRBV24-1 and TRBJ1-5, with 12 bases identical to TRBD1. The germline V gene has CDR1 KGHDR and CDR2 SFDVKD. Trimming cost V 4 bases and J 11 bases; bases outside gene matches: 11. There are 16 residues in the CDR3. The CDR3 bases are TGTGCCACCAGTGAGAGCCGGGACAGGGGGCAAGAGACCCAGCATTTT. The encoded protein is CATSESRDRGQETQHF.

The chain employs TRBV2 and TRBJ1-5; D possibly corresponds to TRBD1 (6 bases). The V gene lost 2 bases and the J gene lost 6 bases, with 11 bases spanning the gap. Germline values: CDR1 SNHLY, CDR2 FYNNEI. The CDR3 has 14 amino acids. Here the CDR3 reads CASSEMGASQPQHF. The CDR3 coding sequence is TGTGCCAGCAGTGAAATGGGGGCAAGTCAGCCCCAGCATTTT.

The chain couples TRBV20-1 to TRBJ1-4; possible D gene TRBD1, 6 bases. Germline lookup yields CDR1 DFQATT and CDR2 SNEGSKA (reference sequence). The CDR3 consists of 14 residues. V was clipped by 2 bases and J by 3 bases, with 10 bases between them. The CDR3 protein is CSARQTGANEKLFF. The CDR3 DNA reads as TGCAGTGCTAGACAGACAGGAGCTAATGAAAAACTGTTTTTT.

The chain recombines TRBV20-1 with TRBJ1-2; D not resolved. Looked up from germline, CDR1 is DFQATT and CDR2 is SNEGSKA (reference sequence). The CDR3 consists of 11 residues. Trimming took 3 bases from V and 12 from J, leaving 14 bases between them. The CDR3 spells CSASFDSGNTF. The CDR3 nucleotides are TGCAGTGCTAGTTTCGACTCTGGAAACACCTTC.

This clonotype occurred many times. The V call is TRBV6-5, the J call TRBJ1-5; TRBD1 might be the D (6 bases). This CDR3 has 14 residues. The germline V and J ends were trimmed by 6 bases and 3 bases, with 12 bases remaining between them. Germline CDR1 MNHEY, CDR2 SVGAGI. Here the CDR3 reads CASREDRFNQPQHF. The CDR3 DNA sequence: TGTGCCAGCAGGGAAGACAGGTTCAATCAGCCCCAGCATTTT.

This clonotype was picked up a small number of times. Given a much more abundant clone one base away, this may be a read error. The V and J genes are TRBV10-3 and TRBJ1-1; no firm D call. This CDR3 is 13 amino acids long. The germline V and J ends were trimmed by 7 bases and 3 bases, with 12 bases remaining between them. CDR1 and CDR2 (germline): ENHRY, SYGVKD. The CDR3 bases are TGTGCCATCACAGCAGGCGGGGACACTGAAGCTTTCTTT. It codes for CAITAGGDTEAFF.

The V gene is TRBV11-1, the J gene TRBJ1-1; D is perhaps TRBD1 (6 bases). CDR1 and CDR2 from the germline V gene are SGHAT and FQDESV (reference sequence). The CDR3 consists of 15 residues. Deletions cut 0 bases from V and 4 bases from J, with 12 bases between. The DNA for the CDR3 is TGTGCCAGCAGCTTAGCCCCGAGAGGGGGCACTGAAGCTTTCTTT. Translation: CASSLAPRGGTEAFF.

The CDR3 spells CASSPGLAEFTGTQYF. CDR3 sequence (DNA): TGTGCCAGCAGCCCCGGACTAGCGGAGTTCACCGGGACCCAGTACTTC. V usage is TRBV6-5 and J usage is TRBJ2-5; 10 positions agree with TRBD2. After removal of 6 bases from V and 7 bases from J, the junction contained 14 bases not matched to a gene. The CDR3 length is 16 residues. CDR1 and CDR2 (germline): MNHEY, SVGAGI.

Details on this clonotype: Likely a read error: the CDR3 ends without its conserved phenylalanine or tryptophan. The CDR3 DNA is TGTGCCAGCAGCGACAGGGGGAACTATGGCTACACCCTC. Encoded protein: CASSDRGNYGYTL. The J gene is TRBJ1-2, the V gene TRBV9; the match to TRBD1 covers 8 bases. The length of the CDR3 is 13 residues. Looked up from germline, CDR1 is SGDLS and CDR2 is YYNGEE. V was pared by 3 bases and J by 2 bases, with 0 bases of the junction left unmatched.

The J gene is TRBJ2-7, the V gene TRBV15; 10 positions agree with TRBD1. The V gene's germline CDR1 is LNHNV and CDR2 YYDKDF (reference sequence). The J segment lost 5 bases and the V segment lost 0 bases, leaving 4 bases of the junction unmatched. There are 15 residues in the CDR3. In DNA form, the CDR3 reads TGTGCCACCAGCAGAGACCCCGGGACAGGGGACGAGCAGTACTTC. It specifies CATSRDPGTGDEQYF.

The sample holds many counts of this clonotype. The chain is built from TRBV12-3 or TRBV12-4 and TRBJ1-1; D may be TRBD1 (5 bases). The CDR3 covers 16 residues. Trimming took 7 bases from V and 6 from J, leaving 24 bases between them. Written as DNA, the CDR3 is TGTGCCAGCATCGAAGGTGGGTGGGGCTCTCTACCTGAAGCTTTCTTT. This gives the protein CASIEGGWGSLPEAFF.

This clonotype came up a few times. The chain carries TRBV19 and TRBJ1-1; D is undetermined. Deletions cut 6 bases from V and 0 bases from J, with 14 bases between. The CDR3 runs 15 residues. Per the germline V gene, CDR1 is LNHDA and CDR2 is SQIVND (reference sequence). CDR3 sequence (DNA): TGTGCCAGTAGGAGCGAACAGAGTTTGAACACTGAAGCTTTCTTT. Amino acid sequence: CASRSEQSLNTEAFF.

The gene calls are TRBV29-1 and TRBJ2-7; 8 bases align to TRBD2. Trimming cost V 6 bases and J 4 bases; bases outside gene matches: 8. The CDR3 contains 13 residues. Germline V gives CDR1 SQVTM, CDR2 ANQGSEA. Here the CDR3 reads CSVGTSGGYEQYF. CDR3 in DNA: TGCAGCGTGGGGACTAGTGGTGGGTACGAGCAGTACTTC.

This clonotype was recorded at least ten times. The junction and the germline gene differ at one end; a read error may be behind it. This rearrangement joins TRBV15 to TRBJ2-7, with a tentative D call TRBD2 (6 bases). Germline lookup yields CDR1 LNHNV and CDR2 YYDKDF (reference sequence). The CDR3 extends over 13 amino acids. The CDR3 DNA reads TGTGCCACCAGGGGCGGAGGGTCCTCCGAGCAGTACTTC. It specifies CATRGGGSSEQYF.

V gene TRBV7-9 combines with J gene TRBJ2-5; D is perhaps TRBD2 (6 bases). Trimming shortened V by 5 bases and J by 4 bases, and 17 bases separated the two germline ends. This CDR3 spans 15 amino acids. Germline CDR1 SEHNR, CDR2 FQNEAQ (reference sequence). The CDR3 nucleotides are TGTGCCAGCAGCCTGGGAGGTGGAGAGTCAGAGACCCAGTACTTC. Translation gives CASSLGGGESETQYF.

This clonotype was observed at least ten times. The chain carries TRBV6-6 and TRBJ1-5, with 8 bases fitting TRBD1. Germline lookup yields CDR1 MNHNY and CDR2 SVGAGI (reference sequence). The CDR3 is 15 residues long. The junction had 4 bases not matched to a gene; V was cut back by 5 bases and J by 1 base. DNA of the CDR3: TGTGCCAGCAGTCAGAGGACAGGGAGCAATCAGCCCCAGCATTTT. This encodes CASSQRTGSNQPQHF.

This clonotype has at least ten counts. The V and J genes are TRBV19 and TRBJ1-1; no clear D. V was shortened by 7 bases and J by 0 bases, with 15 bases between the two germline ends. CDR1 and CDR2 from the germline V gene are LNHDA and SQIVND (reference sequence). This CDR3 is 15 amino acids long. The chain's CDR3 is CASKVGGQMNTEAFF. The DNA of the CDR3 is TGTGCCAGTAAGGTGGGAGGGCAAATGAACACTGAAGCTTTCTTT.

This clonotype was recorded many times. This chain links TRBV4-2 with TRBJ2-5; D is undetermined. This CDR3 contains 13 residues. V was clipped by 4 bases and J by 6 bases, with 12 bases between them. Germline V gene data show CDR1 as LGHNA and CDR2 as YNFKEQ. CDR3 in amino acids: CASSPQTVQTQYF. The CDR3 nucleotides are TGTGCCAGCAGCCCCCAGACGGTTCAGACCCAGTACTTC.

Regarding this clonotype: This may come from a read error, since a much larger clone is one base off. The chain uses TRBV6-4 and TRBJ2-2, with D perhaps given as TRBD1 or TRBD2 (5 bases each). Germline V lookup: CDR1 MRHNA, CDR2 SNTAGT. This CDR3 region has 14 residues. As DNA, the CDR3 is TGTGCCAACAGTTTGTCCGGGGCAAACGGGGAGCTGTTTTTT. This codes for CANSLSGANGELFF.

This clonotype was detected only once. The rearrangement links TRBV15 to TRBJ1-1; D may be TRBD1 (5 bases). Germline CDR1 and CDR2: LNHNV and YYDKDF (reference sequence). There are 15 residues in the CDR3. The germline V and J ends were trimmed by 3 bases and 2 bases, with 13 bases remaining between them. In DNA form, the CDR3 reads TGTGCCACCAGCAGCCCGGGGACGGGAAACACTGAAGCTTTCTTT. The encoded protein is CATSSPGTGNTEAFF.

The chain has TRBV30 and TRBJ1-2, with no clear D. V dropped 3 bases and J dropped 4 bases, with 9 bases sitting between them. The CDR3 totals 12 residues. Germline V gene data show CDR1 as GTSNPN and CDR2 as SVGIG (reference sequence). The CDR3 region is CAWSGPPYGYTF. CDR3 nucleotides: TGTGCCTGGAGCGGGCCACCCTATGGCTACACCTTC. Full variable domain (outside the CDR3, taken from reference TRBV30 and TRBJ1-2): SQTIHQWPATLVQPVGSPLSLECTVEGTSNPNLYWYRQAAGRGLQLLFYSVGIGQISSEVPQNLSASRPQDRQFILSSKKLLLSDSGFYLCAWSGPPYGYTFGSGTRLTVV.

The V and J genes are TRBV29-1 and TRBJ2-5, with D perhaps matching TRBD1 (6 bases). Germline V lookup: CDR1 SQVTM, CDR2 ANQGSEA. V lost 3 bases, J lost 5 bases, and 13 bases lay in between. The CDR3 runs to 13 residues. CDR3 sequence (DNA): TGCAGCGTTGAGAAACAGGGAGACGAGACCCAGTACTTC. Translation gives CSVEKQGDETQYF.

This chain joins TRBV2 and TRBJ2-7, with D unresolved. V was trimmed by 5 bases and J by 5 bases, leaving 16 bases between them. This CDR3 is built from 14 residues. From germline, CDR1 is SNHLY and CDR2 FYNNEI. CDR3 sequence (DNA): TGTGCCAGCAGTTTATTCCCTACCGGCGACGAGCAGTACTTC. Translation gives CASSLFPTGDEQYF. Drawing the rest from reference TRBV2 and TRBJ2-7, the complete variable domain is EPEVTQTPSHQVTQMGQEVILRCVPISNHLYFYWYRQILGQKVEFLVSFYNNEISEKSEIFDDQFSVERPDGSNFTLKIRSTKLEDSAMYFCASSLFPTGDEQYFGPGTRLTVT.

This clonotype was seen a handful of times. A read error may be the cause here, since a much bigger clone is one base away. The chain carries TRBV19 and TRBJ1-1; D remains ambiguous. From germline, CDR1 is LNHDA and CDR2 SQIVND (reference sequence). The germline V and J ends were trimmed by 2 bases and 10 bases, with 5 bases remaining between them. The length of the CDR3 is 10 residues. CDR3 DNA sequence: TGTGCCAGTAGTATAAATCCAGCTTTCTTT. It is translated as CASSINPAFF.